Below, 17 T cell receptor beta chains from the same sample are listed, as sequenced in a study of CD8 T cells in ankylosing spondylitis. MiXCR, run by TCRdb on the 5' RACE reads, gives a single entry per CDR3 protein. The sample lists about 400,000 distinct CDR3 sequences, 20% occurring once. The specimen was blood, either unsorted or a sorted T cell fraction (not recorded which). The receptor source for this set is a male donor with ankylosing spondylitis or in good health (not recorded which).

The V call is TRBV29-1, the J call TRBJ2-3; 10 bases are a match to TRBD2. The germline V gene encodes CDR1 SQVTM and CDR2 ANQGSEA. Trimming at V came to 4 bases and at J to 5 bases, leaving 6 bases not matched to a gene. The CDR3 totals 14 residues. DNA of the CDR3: TGCAGCGTTGTATGGGGACTAGCGTTAGATACGCAGTATTTT. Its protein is CSVVWGLALDTQYF.

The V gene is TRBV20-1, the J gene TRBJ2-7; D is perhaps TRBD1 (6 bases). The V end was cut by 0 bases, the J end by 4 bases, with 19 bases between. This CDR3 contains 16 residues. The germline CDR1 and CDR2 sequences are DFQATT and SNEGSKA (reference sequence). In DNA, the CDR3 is TGCAGTGCTAGAGATAGGGAACAGGGACCGTTATACGAGCAGTACTTC. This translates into CSARDREQGPLYEQYF.

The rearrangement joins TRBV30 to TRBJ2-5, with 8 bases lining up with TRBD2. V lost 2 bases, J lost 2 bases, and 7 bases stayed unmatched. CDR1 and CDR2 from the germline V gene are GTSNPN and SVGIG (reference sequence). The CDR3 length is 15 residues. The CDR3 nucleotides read TGTGCCTGGAGTACCGGGATAGCGGGGCAAGAGACCCAGTACTTC. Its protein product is CAWSTGIAGQETQYF.

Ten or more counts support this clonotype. CDR3: CASSLGQANTEAFF. CDR3 bases: TGTGCCAGCAGTTTGGGACAGGCGAACACTGAAGCTTTCTTT. V and J are TRBV28 and TRBJ1-1, with TRBD1 identical over 8 bases. V was clipped by 3 bases and J by 1 base; unmatched bases: 1. This CDR3 spans 14 amino acids. Germline CDR1 reads MDHEN; CDR2 reads SYDVKM.

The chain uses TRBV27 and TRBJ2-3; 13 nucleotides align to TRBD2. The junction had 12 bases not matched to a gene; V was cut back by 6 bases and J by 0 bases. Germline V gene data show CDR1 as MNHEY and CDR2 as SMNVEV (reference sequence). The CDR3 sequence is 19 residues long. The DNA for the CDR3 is TGTGCCAGCAGCCAAGAGACTAGCGGGGGGCACCCTAGCACAGATACGCAGTATTTT. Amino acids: CASSQETSGGHPSTDTQYF.

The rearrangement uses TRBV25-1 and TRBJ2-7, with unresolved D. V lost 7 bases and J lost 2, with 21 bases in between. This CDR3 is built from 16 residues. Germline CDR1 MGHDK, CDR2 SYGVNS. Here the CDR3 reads CASMGRGKQIAYEQYF. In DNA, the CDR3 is TGTGCCAGCATGGGCCGAGGCAAACAGATAGCCTACGAGCAGTACTTC.

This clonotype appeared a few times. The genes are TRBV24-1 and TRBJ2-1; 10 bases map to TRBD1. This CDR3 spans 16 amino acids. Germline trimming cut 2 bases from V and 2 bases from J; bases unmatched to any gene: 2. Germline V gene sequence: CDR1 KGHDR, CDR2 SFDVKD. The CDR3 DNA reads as TGTGCCACCAGTGATTCGACAGGGGGCACCTACAATGAGCAGTTCTTC. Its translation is CATSDSTGGTYNEQFF.

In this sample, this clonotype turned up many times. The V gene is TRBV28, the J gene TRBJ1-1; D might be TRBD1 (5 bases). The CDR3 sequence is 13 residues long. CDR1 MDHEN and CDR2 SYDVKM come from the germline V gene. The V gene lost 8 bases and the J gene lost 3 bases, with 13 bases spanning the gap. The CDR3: CASGLDSYTEAFF. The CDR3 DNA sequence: TGTGCCAGCGGCCTTGACAGTTACACTGAAGCTTTCTTT.

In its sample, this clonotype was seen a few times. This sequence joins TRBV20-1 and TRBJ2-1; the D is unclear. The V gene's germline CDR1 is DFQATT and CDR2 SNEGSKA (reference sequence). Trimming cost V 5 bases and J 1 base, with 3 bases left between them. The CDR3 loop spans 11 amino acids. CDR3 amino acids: CSAGSYNEQFF. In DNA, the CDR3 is TGCAGTGCTGGGTCCTACAATGAGCAGTTCTTC.

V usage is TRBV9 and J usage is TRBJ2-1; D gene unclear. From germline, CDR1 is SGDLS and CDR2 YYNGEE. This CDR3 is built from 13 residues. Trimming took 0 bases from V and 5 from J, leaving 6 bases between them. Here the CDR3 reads CASSVDQDNEQFF. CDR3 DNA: TGTGCCAGCAGCGTAGACCAGGACAATGAGCAGTTCTTC.

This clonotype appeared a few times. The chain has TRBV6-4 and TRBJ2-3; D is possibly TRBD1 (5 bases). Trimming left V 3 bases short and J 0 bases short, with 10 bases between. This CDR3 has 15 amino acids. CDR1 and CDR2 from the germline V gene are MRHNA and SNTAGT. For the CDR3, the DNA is TGTGCCAGCAGTGAAGGGAAGGGGAGCACAGATACGCAGTATTTT. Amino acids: CASSEGKGSTDTQYF.

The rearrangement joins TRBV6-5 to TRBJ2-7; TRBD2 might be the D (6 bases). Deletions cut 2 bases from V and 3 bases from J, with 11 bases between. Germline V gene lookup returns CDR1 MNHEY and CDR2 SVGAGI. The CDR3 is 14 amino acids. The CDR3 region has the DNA TGTGCCAGCAGTTACGCCGCCGGGGGCTACGAGCAGTACTTC. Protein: CASSYAAGGYEQYF.

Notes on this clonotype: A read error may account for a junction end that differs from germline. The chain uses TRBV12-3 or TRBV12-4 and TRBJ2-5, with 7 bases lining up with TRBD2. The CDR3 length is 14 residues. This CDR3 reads CASSLAAVGETQYF. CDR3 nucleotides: TGTGCCAGCAGTCTAGCGGCGGTGGGAGAGACCCAGTACTTC.

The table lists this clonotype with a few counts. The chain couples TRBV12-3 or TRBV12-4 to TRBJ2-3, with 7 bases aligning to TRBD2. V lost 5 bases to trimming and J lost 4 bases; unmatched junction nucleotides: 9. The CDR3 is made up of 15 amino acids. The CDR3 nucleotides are TGTGCCAGCAGTCATTGGGGGGGTTCAGCAGATACGCAGTATTTT. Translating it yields CASSHWGGSADTQYF.

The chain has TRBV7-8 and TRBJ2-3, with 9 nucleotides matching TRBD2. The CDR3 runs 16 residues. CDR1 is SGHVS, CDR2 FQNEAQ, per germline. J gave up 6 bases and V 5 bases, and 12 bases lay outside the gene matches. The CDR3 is CASSLAGGGAGDTQYF. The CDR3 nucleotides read TGTGCCAGCAGCCTCGCCGGCGGGGGGGCCGGGGATACGCAGTATTTT.

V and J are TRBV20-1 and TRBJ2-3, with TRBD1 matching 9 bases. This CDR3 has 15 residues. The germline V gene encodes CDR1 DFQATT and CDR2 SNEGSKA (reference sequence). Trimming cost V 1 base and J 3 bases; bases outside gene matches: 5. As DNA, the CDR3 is TGCAGTGCTAGAGGGGACAGGGATAGGACAGATACGCAGTATTTT. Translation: CSARGDRDRTDTQYF.

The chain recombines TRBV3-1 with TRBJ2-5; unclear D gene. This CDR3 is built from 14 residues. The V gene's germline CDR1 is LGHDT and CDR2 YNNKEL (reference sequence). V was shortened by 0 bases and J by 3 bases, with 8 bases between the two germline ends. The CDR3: CASSQEFREETQYF. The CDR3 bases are TGTGCCAGCAGCCAAGAGTTTAGGGAAGAGACCCAGTACTTC.